This T cell receptor (beta chain) was retrieved from a study of T cell repertoires in cytomegalovirus infection (dated by TCRdb to the late 2010s). A note on the overall study: Donor HLA type was relevant to the analysis, as public TCR beta signatures indicated carriage of CMV infection together with the matching HLA type.

The study at large found these results: The ex vivo response was dominated by HLA-C-restricted CMV-specific TCR beta clonotypes, which also provided the single most frequent clonotype in two of eight donors. Carriers of CMV infection plus the relevant HLA type were discriminated by the cumulative frequency of public TCR beta family members in the study cohort and in an independent roughly 400-donor cohort.

This clonotype appeared a few times. What antigen it recognizes has not been identified. Nothing much larger sits one base from this clone, and base qualities are not available. Data came from an Illumina HiSeq 1500. TCRdb reworked the public reads: Q25 trimming with fastp, MiXCR clone assembly, productive beta chains retained. Under each unique CDR3 protein, matching rows form one entry showing the most common genes and DNA. This sample holds some 440,000 distinct CDR3 sequences; about a third were observed only once. The ten largest account for around 15% of the sample. Including cysteine and phenylalanine, the CDR3 has 14 amino acids. This entry keeps only the CDR3 DNA: 42 bases, framed from base 1. V is clipped by 9 bases and J by 5 bases, and the sequence between their germline boundaries is 14 bases long. CDR1 is given as SGHTA and CDR2 as FQGNSA, both from the germline V gene.

The sequence derives from a human donor in good health (CMV status not recorded). Some clones in this sample may be carry-over from other donors' samples. The sample comprised PBMCs. The chain links TRBV7-2 with TRBJ2-6; the D gene remains uncertain. At the DNA level, the sequence is TGTGCCAGAAACCATGGACGCAGGGCCAACGTCCTGACTTTC. Translated, it gives CARNHGRRANVLTF.